The 21 T cell receptor beta chains below were found in one sample sequenced in a study of OX40 agonist ivuxolimab in advanced cancers. Sequenced by immunoSEQ multiplex PCR; TCRdb stores in-frame clones only, minus some. The top ten clones hold 0.25% to 0.3% of a sample with tens of thousands of clones, roughly 90% of them seen once. Material: CD4+ or CD8+ T cells sorted from blood, obtained in a trial of the OX40 agonist ivuxolimab. The receptors stem from an adult with an advanced solid tumor such as melanoma, head and neck, liver or kidney cancer.

V is TRBV7-2 and J is TRBJ2-5; 11 bases are a match to TRBD2. The CDR3 is made up of 16 amino acids. The V gene end was trimmed by 4 bases and the J gene end by 4 bases; junction bases not matched to a gene: 8. CDR1 is SGHTA, CDR2 FQGNSA, per germline. This CDR3 reads CASSSGLAGGPETQYF. In DNA, the CDR3 is TGTGCCAGCAGCTCTGGGTTAGCGGGGGGGCCAGAGACCCAGTACTTC.

The chain employs TRBV5-4 and TRBJ2-2, with TRBD2 matching 9 bases. V lost 1 base, J lost 8 bases, and 6 bases stayed unmatched. Germline CDR1 reads SGHNT; CDR2 reads YYREEE (reference sequence). The CDR3 has 15 residues. CDR3 bases: TGTGCCAGCAGCTTGTCGGGACTAGCCCCTGGGGAGCTGTTTTTT. It encodes CASSLSGLAPGELFF.

The sample holds a few counts of this clone. CDR3 DNA: TGTGCCAGCATTCGGGAGACGATGAACACTGAAGCTTTCTTT. Translating gives CASIRETMNTEAFF. This sequence joins TRBV2 and TRBJ1-1; D gene uncertain. CDR3 size: 14 residues. Trimming took 7 bases from V and 0 from J, leaving 12 bases between them. CDR1 and CDR2 from the germline V gene are SNHLY and FYNNEI.

The rearrangement links TRBV11-2 to TRBJ1-2, with D uncertain. The length of the CDR3 is 16 residues. With 0 bases removed from V and 0 bases from J, the gap between germline ends came to 11 bases. The germline V gene has CDR1 SGHAT and CDR2 FQNNGV. The CDR3 loop reads CASSLDLAGANYGYTF. The CDR3 DNA sequence: TGTGCCAGCAGCTTAGATTTGGCGGGAGCTAACTATGGCTACACCTTC.

The chain combines TRBV4-2 with TRBJ2-3; D ambiguous. Germline V gene lookup returns CDR1 LGHNA and CDR2 YNFKEQ. The CDR3 totals 15 residues. Trimming pared 0 bases from V and 7 bases from J, leaving 14 bases between. The CDR3 DNA sequence: TGTGCCAGCAGCCAAGAAGATCTGGCGGAGAATACGCAGTATTTT. It is translated as CASSQEDLAENTQYF.

The chain is built from TRBV10-2 and TRBJ2-2; D gene ambiguous. Germline CDR1 is WSHSY and CDR2 is SAAADI. The CDR3 is 12 amino acids. The V end was cut by 7 bases, the J end by 4 bases, with 7 bases between. The CDR3 coding sequence is TGCGCCAGCATACCCCCCACCGGGGAGCTGTTTTTT. Protein: CASIPPTGELFF.

This clone was recorded once. The CDR3 spells CASRPTSGRSGYTF. Here the CDR3 DNA reads TGTGCCAGCAGGCCGACCTCAGGGCGAAGTGGCTACACCTTC. The gene calls are TRBV27 and TRBJ1-2; D may be TRBD1 (5 bases). Per the germline V gene, CDR1 is MNHEY and CDR2 is SMNVEV (reference sequence). The V end was cut by 6 bases, the J end by 7 bases, with 18 bases between. CDR3 length: 14 amino acids.

The chain is built from TRBV2 and TRBJ2-5; tentatively, D is TRBD1 (6 bases). Trimming cost V 7 bases and J 1 base, with 16 bases left between them. Germline V gene sequence: CDR1 SNHLY, CDR2 FYNNEI. The CDR3 extends over 15 amino acids. CDR3 DNA sequence: TGTGCCAGCACCCAACTCCACAGGGTCCAAGAGACCCAGTACTTC. This sequence encodes CASTQLHRVQETQYF.

The V call is TRBV10-2, the J call TRBJ2-5; tentative D call: TRBD2 (5 bases). Germline V gene lookup returns CDR1 WSHSY and CDR2 SAAADI. This CDR3 spans 14 amino acids. V gave up 6 bases and J gave up 5 bases, with 16 bases separating them. The CDR3 is CASSVPGSWETQYF. CDR3 nucleotides: TGCGCCAGCAGCGTCCCGGGGTCTTGGGAGACCCAGTACTTC.

The chain has TRBV6-5 and TRBJ1-6; D call uncertain. Looked up from germline, CDR1 is MNHEY and CDR2 is SVGAGI. V gave up 2 bases and J gave up 2 bases, with 4 bases separating them. The CDR3 has 14 amino acids. In nucleotides, the CDR3 is TGTGCCAGCAGTTACGATCCCTATAATTCACCCCTCCACTTT. Translating it yields CASSYDPYNSPLHF.

This chain uses TRBV7-9 with TRBJ1-1; TRBD1 matches 7 bases. Germline V gene sequence: CDR1 SEHNR, CDR2 FQNEAQ (reference sequence). The CDR3 runs 14 residues. The J segment lost 1 base and the V segment lost 6 bases, leaving 5 bases of the junction unmatched. The CDR3: CASRVTGPNTEAFF. The CDR3, as DNA: TGTGCCAGCAGAGTGACAGGGCCGAACACTGAAGCTTTCTTT.

This sequence joins TRBV7-2 and TRBJ1-6; D may be TRBD1 (5 bases). Between the trimmed V and J ends, which lost 3 bases and 7 bases, there was a span of 13 bases. Germline V gene lookup returns CDR1 SGHTA and CDR2 FQGNSA. This CDR3 has 15 amino acids. CDR3 residues: CASSFRRGRNSPLHF. The CDR3 region has the DNA TGTGCCAGCAGCTTCCGCCGGGGCCGAAATTCACCCCTCCACTTT.

Only one count was recorded for this clone. This chain links TRBV6-6 with TRBJ1-5, with 7 bases fitting TRBD1. Germline CDR1 reads MNHNY; CDR2 reads SVGAGI (reference sequence). The CDR3 spans 14 residues. V trimming: 7 bases; J trimming: 4 bases; junction bases outside the gene matches: 7. The CDR3 bases are TGTGCCAGCAATCCTCGACAGGGAAATCAGCCCCAGCATTTT. Translation: CASNPRQGNQPQHF.

The rearrangement uses TRBV29-1 and TRBJ2-1, with 7 bases fitting TRBD2. Germline CDR1 and CDR2: SQVTM and ANQGSEA. The CDR3 covers 11 residues. Germline trimming cut 5 bases from V and 9 bases from J; bases unmatched to any gene: 4. CDR3 DNA: TGCAGCGTTTTATGGGGGGGTGAGCAGTTCTTC. It yields the protein CSVLWGGEQFF.

This clone was seen a handful of times. The V gene is TRBV19, the J gene TRBJ1-1; 8 bases fit TRBD1. J was trimmed by 12 bases and V by 5 bases; bases with no gene match: 5. This CDR3 comprises 11 residues. Looked up from germline, CDR1 is LNHDA and CDR2 is SQIVND (reference sequence). CDR3 in amino acids: CASSRQGWSFF. The CDR3 DNA sequence: TGTGCCAGTAGTCGACAGGGGTGGTCTTTCTTT.

The chain joins TRBV5-1 to TRBJ1-1; D is uncertain. In germline, CDR1 is SGHRS, CDR2 YFSETQ. This CDR3 has 15 residues. Trimming left V 4 bases short and J 4 bases short, with 17 bases between. The CDR3 region is CASSSQSMVGTEAFF. The CDR3 bases are TGCGCCAGCAGCAGCCAAAGTATGGTGGGCACTGAAGCTTTCTTT.

This clone was seen only once. This chain uses TRBV5-1 with TRBJ2-1; D may be TRBD1 or TRBD2 (5 bases each). Trimming took 0 bases from V and 0 from J, leaving 10 bases between them. The CDR3 is 16 amino acids. Germline-derived CDR1 and CDR2 are SGHRS and YFSETQ. Here the CDR3 DNA reads TGCGCCAGCAGCTTGGGGGGACCCCACTCCTACAATGAGCAGTTCTTC. Its protein is CASSLGGPHSYNEQFF.

The J gene is TRBJ2-3, the V gene TRBV19; D unclear. Germline V CDR1 and CDR2: LNHDA, SQIVND (reference sequence). The CDR3 consists of 15 residues. With 9 bases removed from V and 1 base from J, the gap between germline ends came to 17 bases. The CDR3 DNA is TGTGCCAGGATAAAAATTAATTTGGGCACAGATACGCAGTATTTT. Protein product: CARIKINLGTDTQYF.

The chain joins TRBV5-8 to TRBJ1-3, with no clear D. The length of the CDR3 is 16 residues. Germline CDR1 reads SGHTS; CDR2 reads YDEGEE. The V end lost 4 bases, the J end lost 0 bases, and 14 bases lay between the germline ends. CDR3 DNA sequence: TGTGCCAGCAGCCTCTACGGACCGAACTCTGGAAACACCATATATTTT. Translated, it gives CASSLYGPNSGNTIYF. The full variable domain, its missing parts supplied by reference TRBV5-8 and TRBJ1-3, is EAGVTQSPTHLIKTRGQQATLRCSPISGHTSVYWYQQALGLGLQFLLWYDEGEERNRGNFPPRFSGRQFPNYSSELNVNALELEDSALYLCASSLYGPNSGNTIYFGEGSWLTVV.

V usage is TRBV5-1 and J usage is TRBJ1-5, with D hard to call. Germline assignment: CDR1 SGHRS and CDR2 YFSETQ. The V gene lost 0 bases and the J gene lost 4 bases, with 5 bases spanning the gap. The CDR3 runs 13 residues. CDR3 loop: CASSLEENQPQHF. The CDR3 nucleotides read TGCGCCAGCAGCTTGGAAGAAAATCAGCCCCAGCATTTT.

The chain has TRBV5-1 and TRBJ2-3; the D gene is possibly TRBD2 (5 bases). Germline V gene data show CDR1 as SGHRS and CDR2 as YFSETQ. This CDR3 is built from 16 residues. The germline V and J ends were trimmed by 0 bases and 2 bases, with 13 bases remaining between them. The CDR3 sequence: CASSLGLASSTDTQYF. DNA for the CDR3: TGCGCCAGCAGCTTGGGCCTAGCCTCCTCCACAGATACGCAGTATTTT.